The rows below give T cell receptor beta chains drawn from one sample of a study of T cells after yellow fever vaccination. From the 5' RACE reads, TCRdb called clonotypes with MiXCR, one entry per CDR3 protein. This sample carries 500,000 to 650,000 distinct CDR3 sequences, 10% to 15% of them seen once, and the ten largest clones take just under 15%. This specimen was PBMCs, taken on the day of the yellow fever booster vaccination. These receptors originate from a man aged 30 to 45 who received the YFV17D yellow fever vaccine. CDR3s include the opening cysteine and the closing phenylalanine or tryptophan. Fields, in order: clone size, V gene, D gene, J gene, CDR3 DNA, CDR3 protein. The D gene is left open where the match is weak. The size field is filled for only some rows; it gives once, few, many or a size class.

.	TRBV6-1	TRBD1	TRBJ2-1	TGTGCCAGCAGTGAAGCGCCGACAGGGTGGAACAATGAGCAGTTCTTC	CASSEAPTGWNNEQFF
.	TRBV27	TRBD1	TRBJ2-5	TGTGCCAGCAGTTTCAGGGGGCGTGGGCTAGCGCAGGGGGAGACCCAGTACTTC	CASSFRGRGLAQGETQYF
many	TRBV4-3	.	TRBJ2-2	TGCGCCAGCAGCCAAGCGGTCTCCCCGAGGGACACCGGGGAGCTGTTTTTT	CASSQAVSPRDTGELFF
few	TRBV4-1	.	TRBJ2-5	TGCGCCAGCAGCGAACCGCGGACGAGAAGGGAGACCCAGTACTTC	CASSEPRTRRETQYF
few	TRBV7-3	TRBD1	TRBJ2-1	TGTGCCAGCAGCCCGGAGGACAGGGGCTACAATGAGCAGTTCTTC	CASSPEDRGYNEQFF
.	TRBV5-5	.	TRBJ1-3	TGTGCCAGCAATAAAGGGGGCTCTGGAAACACCATATATTTT	CASNKGGSGNTIYF
.	TRBV4-3	.	TRBJ2-1	TGCGCCAGCAGCCCGAGGGCCAGGGGTATATACAATGAGCAGTTCTTC	CASSPRARGIYNEQFF
few	TRBV3-1	TRBD2	TRBJ2-7	TGTGCCAGCAGCCATGACAGCGGGAGGACCTACGAGCAGTACTTC	CASSHDSGRTYEQYF
few	TRBV7-6	TRBD2	TRBJ2-3	TGTGCCAGCAGCTTAGCGAGTCCGGGGACTAGCGGGAGGAGGGCAGATACGCAGTATTTT	CASSLASPGTSGRRADTQYF
many	TRBV7-2	TRBD2	TRBJ2-5	TGTGCCAGCACCCTGGAGGCGGGAGGACAAGAGACCCAGTACTTC	CASTLEAGGQETQYF
.	TRBV7-2	TRBD1	TRBJ1-2	TGTGCCTACAGGGGGACGGACTATGGCTACACCTTC	CAYRGTDYGYTF
.	TRBV5-4	.	TRBJ2-1	TGTGCCAGCAGCGTTTCGGCTAGCGCGGACTACAATGAGCAGTTCTTC	CASSVSASADYNEQFF
.	TRBV20-1	.	TRBJ1-1	TGCAGTGCTACTACGAGGGGGGTTCGCACTGAAGCTTTCTTT	CSATTRGVRTEAFF
.	TRBV5-1	.	TRBJ1-6	TGCGCCAGCAGCTTGGTAGCGGGGTCCTATAATTCACCCCTCCACTTT	CASSLVAGSYNSPLHF
.	TRBV7-9	.	TRBJ2-3	TGTGCCAGCAGCTCCCCGACGAATACAGATACGCAGTATTTT	CASSSPTNTDTQYF
.	TRBV5-6	TRBD2	TRBJ2-1	TGTGCCAGCAGCTTGCGGCTAGCGGCTTCCTACAATGAGCAGTTCTTC	CASSLRLAASYNEQFF
.	TRBV20-1	TRBD1	TRBJ1-4	TGCAGTGCTAGCACCGGGACAGGGACGGAAAAACTGTTTTTT	CSASTGTGTEKLFF
.	TRBV20-1	.	TRBJ1-4	TGCAGTGCTAGACCATTAAGTGTGGAAAAACTGTTTTTT	CSARPLSVEKLFF
.	TRBV20-1	TRBD2	TRBJ2-7	TGCAGTCCCAAAGCGGGACCCTACGAGCAGTACTTC	CSPKAGPYEQYF
few	TRBV9	.	TRBJ2-7	TGTGCCAGCAGCGCCCCGGGATTTTCCTACGAGCAGTACTTC	CASSAPGFSYEQYF
.	TRBV9	.	TRBJ2-1	TGTGCCAGCAGCGTAGAGGCCTCTTCCAATGAGCAGTTCTTC	CASSVEASSNEQFF
.	TRBV11-2	.	TRBJ2-1	TGTGCCATCCGCGAGGGAGTGTACAATGAGCAGTTCTTC	CAIREGVYNEQFF
.	TRBV28	.	TRBJ2-1	TGTGCCAGCAACGCGCGGGCAGGGGTTTACAATGAGCAGTTCTTC	CASNARAGVYNEQFF
few	TRBV12-3/TRBV12-4	.	TRBJ2-5	TGTGCCAGCAGTGGCCAGGGGAGCAGTTGGGAGACCCAGTACTTC	CASSGQGSSWETQYF
.	TRBV6-2/TRBV6-3	.	TRBJ2-2	TGTGCCAGCAGTTACGACAGACTCCGCTTAAAAACCGGGGAGCTGTTTTTT	CASSYDRLRLKTGELFF
.	TRBV29-1	.	TRBJ2-3	TGCAGCGTTGGGGCAGTAAGGGCAGATACGCAGTATTTT	CSVGAVRADTQYF
few	TRBV4-3	.	TRBJ1-2	TGCGCCAGCAGCCAAACACCCGGGGAGCCGTATGGCTACACCTTC	CASSQTPGEPYGYTF
.	TRBV7-2	TRBD2	TRBJ2-5	TGTGCCAGCAGCTCCTTAGCGGGAGCCATCCAAGAGACCCAGTACTTC	CASSSLAGAIQETQYF
few	TRBV9	.	TRBJ2-2	TGTGCCAGCAGTGCGGGCCAACCGAACACCGGGGAGCTGTTTTTT	CASSAGQPNTGELFF
few	TRBV7-6	TRBD1	TRBJ2-7	TGTGCCAGCAGCTCCCCCGGGACAGGGGAGCACGAGCAGTACTTC	CASSSPGTGEHEQYF
few	TRBV30	TRBD2	TRBJ2-7	TGTGCCTGGACGTTGAGCGGGAGATACGAGCAGTACTTC	CAWTLSGRYEQYF
few	TRBV6-1	TRBD1	TRBJ2-3	TGTGCCAGCAGTGAACCAGGGGGCGCAGATACGCAGTATTTT	CASSEPGGADTQYF
.	TRBV7-2	.	TRBJ2-7	TGTGCCAGCAGCCACAGGGCCAGCTCCTACGAGCAGTACTTC	CASSHRASSYEQYF
.	TRBV6-2/TRBV6-3	TRBD2	TRBJ2-2	TGTGCCAGCAGCTCACTAGCGGGAGCAAGCGGGGAGCTGTTTTTT	CASSSLAGASGELFF
.	TRBV20-1	.	TRBJ2-1	TGCAGTGCTAGAGATCCCAGACTAGTACGCGACAATGAGCAGTTCTTC	CSARDPRLVRDNEQFF
few	TRBV27	TRBD1	TRBJ2-1	TGTGCCAGCGAGACGAGGACAGGGGGATACAATGAGCAGTTCTTC	CASETRTGGYNEQFF
many	TRBV6-4	.	TRBJ2-5	TGTGCCAGCAGTGACTCGAGAGGGGCTGGAAGGGAGACCCAGTACTTC	CASSDSRGAGRETQYF
.	TRBV29-1	.	TRBJ2-7	TGCAGCGTCTCTGAAAACTACGAGCAGTACTTC	CSVSENYEQYF
.	TRBV5-1	.	TRBJ2-3	TGCGCCAGCAGCCCGCTGACTCCCAGAGATACGCAGTATTTT	CASSPLTPRDTQYF
few	TRBV11-2	.	TRBJ1-2	TGTGCCAGCAGCTTAGAGCCGCCCCCACCCTATGGCTACACCTTC	CASSLEPPPPYGYTF
many	TRBV20-1	TRBD1	TRBJ2-7	TGCAGTGCTACCGTACAGGGGATGAACGAGCAGTACTTC	CSATVQGMNEQYF
.	TRBV14	.	TRBJ2-1	TGTGCCAGCAGCCAAGATCGGCAGGTGAACAATGAGCAGTTCTTC	CASSQDRQVNNEQFF
few	TRBV29-1	TRBD2	TRBJ2-1	TGCAGCGTTCATACCGGGACTAGCGGTTACAATGAGCAGTTCTTC	CSVHTGTSGYNEQFF
few	TRBV6-1	TRBD1	TRBJ1-5	TGTGCCAGCACCCACGTAAGTGGGACAGGAGGTCAGCCCCAGCATTTT	CASTHVSGTGGQPQHF
.	TRBV20-1	.	TRBJ2-5	TGCAGTGCTAGAGATAAAAGCGGTTGGTACCAAGAGACCCAGTACTTC	CSARDKSGWYQETQYF
few	TRBV7-2	TRBD2	TRBJ2-5	TGTGCCAGCAGCTTAGCCCGAAGCGGGATGGAGACCCAGTACTTC	CASSLARSGMETQYF
few	TRBV11-2	.	TRBJ2-1	TGTGCCAGCAGCCCAACACCGTTTCTGTTCTTC	CASSPTPFLFF
.	TRBV7-8	.	TRBJ1-5	TGTGCCAGCAGCCTTGAACTAGGCCTGGGGAATCAGCCCCAGCATTTT	CASSLELGLGNQPQHF
.	TRBV6-2/TRBV6-3	.	TRBJ2-1	TGTGCCACCTCGTCGAGAGGGAGGCAAAGGAATGAGCAGTTCTTC	CATSSRGRQRNEQFF
once	TRBV5-4	TRBD2	TRBJ2-5	TGTGCCAGCAGCTTGAATTCCGGGAGGCAAGAGACCCAGTACTTC	CASSLNSGRQETQYF
few	TRBV19	TRBD1	TRBJ1-1	TGTGCCACCTGGGACAGGGGGCGAGTGGGGGGAACTGAAGCTTTCTTT	CATWDRGRVGGTEAFF
.	TRBV27	.	TRBJ2-2	TGTGCCAGCAGTTTCCTCCAGGGACCCACCGGGGAGCTGTTTTTT	CASSFLQGPTGELFF
few	TRBV20-1	.	TRBJ1-3	TGCAGTGCTAGTGGCGGGGCGGAAGGAAACACCATATATTTT	CSASGGAEGNTIYF
.	TRBV20-1	.	TRBJ2-3	TGCAGTGCTAGAGAGGGGGGACAGATCACAGATACGCAGTATTTT	CSAREGGQITDTQYF
few	TRBV6-5	.	TRBJ2-2	TGTGCCAGCAGTTACTCGGTGTGGGCCGGGGAGCTGTTTTTT	CASSYSVWAGELFF
.	TRBV5-1	.	TRBJ2-7	TGCGCCAGCAGCCAGCAAGCCCAGGCGAACTCCTACGAGCAGTACTTC	CASSQQAQANSYEQYF
.	TRBV13	TRBD2	TRBJ2-1	TGTGCCAGCAGCTTAGGCGTTAGCGGGAGGTTTGAGCAGTTCTTC	CASSLGVSGRFEQFF
few	TRBV24-1	.	TRBJ1-1	TGTGCCACCAGTGATTTCGTCGGGTACGCTGAAGCTTTCTTT	CATSDFVGYAEAFF
once	TRBV10-3	TRBD2	TRBJ2-3	TGTGCCATCAGTGGGGGGACTAGCGGGAGTGGGGCAGATACGCAGTATTTT	CAISGGTSGSGADTQYF
many	TRBV20-1	.	TRBJ2-6	TGCAGTGCTAGAGTTTCGGTAGCCAACGTCCTGACTTTC	CSARVSVANVLTF